This T cell receptor (beta chain) appears in the sequencing data of a study of control samples from healthy donors and cancer patients. The V gene's germline CDR1 is SGHNT and CDR2 YYREEE (reference sequence). CDR3 length equals 15 residues. Germline trimming cut 5 bases from V and 0 bases from J; bases unmatched to any gene: 6. The method was immunoSEQ multiplex PCR; TCRdb's version includes in-frame clones alone and lacks a portion of them. The profile shows around 42,000 clones, over 80% of them singletons. This clone showed up just a few times. Material for sequencing was blood. The chain carries TRBV5-4 and TRBJ2-7; 9 nucleotides match TRBD2. The sequence came from a man aged 55 to 69 in good health. CDR3 in DNA: TGTGCCAGCAGTCAGATTAGCGGGAGCTCCTACGAGCAGTACTTC. Amino acids: CASSQISGSSYEQYF.